Listed here are 7 T cell receptor beta chains from one sample, sequenced in a study of T cells in Graves' hyperthyroidism and ophthalmopathy. The CDR3 regions of TCR beta were amplified from RNA transcripts. When the TCR CDR3 underwent first-round RT-PCR, the HTBI primer set was used. TCRdb used MiXCR to reprocess the multiplex PCR reads, holding one entry per CDR3 protein. Of some 800,000 distinct CDR3 sequences in the sample, about two fifths were seen once. Input material: blood. The receptors here all came from a man younger than 30 with Graves' hyperthyroidism.

The chain is built from TRBV7-9 and TRBJ1-1, with D maybe TRBD1 (5 bases). The length of the CDR3 is 13 residues. V was clipped by 8 bases and J by 6 bases, with 16 bases between them. Looked up from germline, CDR1 is SEHNR and CDR2 is FQNEAQ (reference sequence). The CDR3 region is CASSPRREAEAFF. DNA for the CDR3: TGTGCCAGCTCACCCCGCAGGGAGGCTGAAGCTTTCTTT.

The rearrangement uses TRBV7-2 and TRBJ2-7; D remains unclear. CDR1 and CDR2 (germline): SGHTA, FQGNSA. The CDR3 has 12 amino acids. V lost 7 bases, J lost 2 bases, and 9 bases lay in between. The CDR3 nucleotides are TGTGCCAGCACAGGTTTACCCTACGAGCAGTACTTC. This codes for CASTGLPYEQYF. The full variable domain, in which reference TRBV7-2 and TRBJ2-7 provide the parts outside the CDR3, is GAGVSQSPSNKVTEKGKDVELRCDPISGHTALYWYRQSLGQGLEFLIYFQGNSAPDKSGLPSDRFSAERTGGSVSTLTIQRTQQEDSAVYLCASTGLPYEQYFGPGTRLTVT.

The chain uses TRBV20-1 and TRBJ1-5; TRBD1 might be the D (6 bases). V was clipped by 1 base and J by 5 bases, with 18 bases between them. The CDR3 consists of 16 residues. The germline V gene has CDR1 DFQATT and CDR2 SNEGSKA (reference sequence). CDR3: CSARGGIHRVDQPQHF. CDR3 nucleotide sequence: TGCAGTGCTAGAGGTGGGATTCACAGGGTGGATCAGCCCCAGCATTTT.

A few counts support this clonotype. The chain employs TRBV14 and TRBJ2-5, with 9 bases fitting TRBD1. The CDR3 has 14 residues. CDR1 and CDR2 from the germline V gene are SGHDN and FVKESK. V trimming: 3 bases; J trimming: 5 bases; junction bases outside the gene matches: 4. CDR3: CASSHGTGSETQYF. CDR3 DNA: TGTGCCAGCAGCCACGGGACAGGGTCGGAGACCCAGTACTTC.

This clonotype was detected many times. The genes are TRBV24-1 and TRBJ2-5; no reliable D call. The V end lost 3 bases, the J end lost 6 bases, and 10 bases lay between the germline ends. Germline CDR1 is KGHDR and CDR2 is SFDVKD. The CDR3 extends over 13 amino acids. The CDR3 sequence is CATSDSSGQTQYF. The CDR3 coding sequence is TGTGCCACCAGTGATAGCTCTGGGCAGACCCAGTACTTC.

V gene TRBV2 combines with J gene TRBJ1-6; D is unclear. V lost 3 bases, J lost 10 bases, and 10 bases lay in between. This CDR3 region has 13 residues. Germline V gene lookup returns CDR1 SNHLY and CDR2 FYNNEI. The chain's CDR3 is CASSDAGESPLHF. The CDR3 region has the DNA TGTGCCAGCAGTGACGCAGGAGAGTCACCCCTCCACTTT.

To note about this clonotype: At one boundary the junction diverges from the germline segment, which might be a read error. V usage is TRBV15 and J usage is TRBJ1-5; D ambiguous. Per germline, CDR1 LNHNV and CDR2 YYDKDF (reference sequence). The CDR3 totals 13 residues. CDR3 nucleotides: TGTGCCGCCAGCATCCGGGCCCCAGGAACCCAGCATTTT. Amino acids: CAASIRAPGTQHF.